A selection of T cell receptor beta chains follows, all from one sample in a study of blood T cell repertoires in COVID-19. Sequencing was performed with immunoSEQ multiplex PCR; in TCRdb, only in-frame clones are kept and a portion is missing. The sample has roughly 500,000 clones; 75% to 90% are singletons. The specimen sequenced was PBMCs or T cells enriched from blood (not recorded which). The receptors were sampled from a woman aged 60 to 75 who had recovered from COVID-19. The CDR3 runs from the conserved cysteine through the conserved F or W. Only part of the rows carry a size: once, few, many, or a class if the clone is expanded.

CDR3aa	abundance	v_gene
CASSPGGINQPQHF	.	TRBV18
CASSYLQGGPTYNSPLHF	.	TRBV7-2
CASSLSSGGAHEQFF	.	TRBV7-8
CASSQDVVGSGSPLHF	once	TRBV14
CASSLEQGGNYGYTF	once	TRBV5-1
CASGPWTGGRSEAFF	.	TRBV12-5
CASKDRDSEGEAFF	.	TRBV5-1
CASGLYGGATNTGELFF	.	TRBV12-5
CASSNTGRDSYNEQFF	.	TRBV7-2
CARSWDKPSSYNEQFF	.	TRBV5-3
CASTRGLNGNTIYF	.	TRBV6-5
CAVSGTLGETQYF	.	TRBV19
CASSDRSGVWYGYTF	.	TRBV25-1
CASSQDLGTAFGVLTF	.	TRBV4-2
CASSFRGWNTEAFF	few	TRBV5-6
CASSLGLAGNNEQFF	.	TRBV7-8
CASSPGTGAYNEQFF	once	TRBV5-6
CASGKDRVFNSGNTIYF	.	TRBV12-5
CASSFDPGNEQFF	.	TRBV5-1
CASRPGNPLTDTQYF	.	TRBV7-2
CASSPSGGITDTQYF	.	TRBV4-1
CASSQVGGEDTQYF	.	TRBV3-1/TRBV3-2
CASSIDGNSPLHF	.	TRBV19
CSASGERGGKSDTQYF	.	TRBV20-1
CASSLGLNSPLHF	.	TRBV7-2
CASSRQGRVQPQHF	.	TRBV2
CASSYSSDIGNTIYF	.	TRBV6-5
CASSSQPGTGWELFF	.	TRBV7-2
CASSLVPLPAVNTEAFF	.	TRBV7-8
CASSIRDRAPEAFF	.	TRBV19
CASSFKGWDEQFF	.	TRBV27
CASSFGSQPQHF	.	TRBV12-3/TRBV12-4
CASSYMRLAATKNIQYF	.	TRBV6-2/TRBV6-3
CASRFRDRGNEAFF	few	TRBV6-5
CASSPLQGRNTEAFF	.	TRBV6-5
CASSQDATGRGNTIYF	.	TRBV3-1/TRBV3-2
CASTKSSGSQETQYF	.	TRBV7-2
CASSGTTVSGNTIYF	.	TRBV11-2
CASTQPSGDPYNEQFF	.	TRBV11-2
CASSPLYRGNTEAFF	.	TRBV7-6
CASSLAGLNNEQFF	.	TRBV2
CASRQGAVNTGELFF	.	TRBV2
CASSHPGGSTEAFF	.	TRBV3-1/TRBV3-2
CSGGGLRGRNTEAFF	few	TRBV29-1
CACPPGQANTEAFF	.	TRBV30